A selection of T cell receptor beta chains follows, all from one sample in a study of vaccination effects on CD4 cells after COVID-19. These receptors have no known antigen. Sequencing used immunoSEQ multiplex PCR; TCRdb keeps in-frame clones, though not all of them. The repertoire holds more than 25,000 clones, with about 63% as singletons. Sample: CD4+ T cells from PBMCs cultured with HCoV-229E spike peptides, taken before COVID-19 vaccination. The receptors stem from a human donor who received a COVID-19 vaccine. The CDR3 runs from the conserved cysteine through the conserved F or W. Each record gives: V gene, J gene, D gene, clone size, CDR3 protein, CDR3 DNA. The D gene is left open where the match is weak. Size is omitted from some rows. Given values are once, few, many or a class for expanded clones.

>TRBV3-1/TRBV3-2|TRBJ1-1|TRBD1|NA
CASSLRGGQALNTEAFF
TGTGCCAGCAGCCTTCGGGGGGGACAGGCCTTGAACACTGAAGCTTTCTTT
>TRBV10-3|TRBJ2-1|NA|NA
CATTGGGDEQFF
TGTGCCACCACAGGGGGGGGAGATGAGCAGTTCTTC
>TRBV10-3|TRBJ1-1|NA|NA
CAIGVRPTEAFF
TGTGCCATCGGGGTCAGGCCTACTGAAGCTTTCTTT
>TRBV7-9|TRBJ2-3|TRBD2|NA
CASSRATSGTDTQYF
TGTGCCAGCAGCCGAGCGACTAGCGGCACAGATACGCAGTATTTT
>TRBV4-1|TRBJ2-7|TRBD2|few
CASSQGLAGGPGHEQYF
TGCGCCAGCAGCCAAGGACTAGCGGGAGGACCGGGCCACGAGCAGTACTTC
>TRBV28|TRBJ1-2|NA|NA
CASSFLTDDYGYTF
TGTGCCAGCAGTTTTCTGACGGATGACTATGGCTACACCTTC
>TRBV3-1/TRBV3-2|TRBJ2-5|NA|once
CASSQVLAKETQYF
TGTGCCAGCAGCCAAGTATTGGCGAAAGAGACCCAGTACTTC
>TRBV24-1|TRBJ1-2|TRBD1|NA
CATSDTQGRDNYGYTF
TGTGCCACCAGTGACACACAGGGGAGGGACAACTATGGCTACACCTTC
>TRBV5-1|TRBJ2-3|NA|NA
CASSLGVRGDKHTQYF
TGCGCCAGCAGCTTGGGGGTTAGAGGGGACAAACATACGCAGTATTTT
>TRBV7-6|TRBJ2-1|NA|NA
CASSPGVRAGANYNEQFF
TGTGCCAGCAGCCCGGGTGTTCGTGCGGGGGCCAACTACAATGAGCAGTTCTTC
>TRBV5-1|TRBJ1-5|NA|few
CASSTYNQPQHF
TGCGCCAGCAGCACCTACAATCAGCCCCAGCATTTT
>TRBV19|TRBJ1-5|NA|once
CASSLPMGSNQPQHF
TGTGCCAGTAGTCTCCCGATGGGTAGCAATCAGCCCCAGCATTTT
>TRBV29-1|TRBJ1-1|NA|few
CSVVAIVDTEAFF
TGCAGCGTTGTCGCAATAGTGGACACTGAAGCTTTCTTT
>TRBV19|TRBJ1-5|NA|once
CASSVRGTDSNQPQHF
TGTGCCAGTAGTGTACGAGGGACGGACAGCAATCAGCCCCAGCATTTT
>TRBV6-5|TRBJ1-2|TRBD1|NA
CASQTEGGPNYGYTF
TGTGCCAGCCAGACTGAAGGGGGCCCCAACTATGGCTACACCTTC
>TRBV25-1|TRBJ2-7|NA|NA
CASSYRGGPYEQYF
TGTGCCAGCAGTTACAGGGGGGGTCCCTACGAGCAGTACTTC
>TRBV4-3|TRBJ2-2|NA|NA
CASSQNLRGGELFF
TGCGCCAGCAGCCAAAACTTGAGGGGCGGGGAGCTGTTTTTT
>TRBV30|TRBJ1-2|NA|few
CAWSVPSTGLGYTF
TGTGCCTGGAGTGTACCCTCGACAGGTCTCGGCTACACCTTC
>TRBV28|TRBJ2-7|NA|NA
CASSPSTSYPYEQYF
TGTGCCAGCAGTCCATCGACTTCTTACCCCTACGAGCAGTACTTC
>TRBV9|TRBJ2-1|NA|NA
CASSYDGSSYNEQFF
TGTGCCAGCAGCTATGACGGGAGCTCCTACAATGAGCAGTTCTTC
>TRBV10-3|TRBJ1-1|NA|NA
CAISPRGNTEAFF
TGTGCCATCAGCCCCAGGGGGAACACTGAAGCTTTCTTT
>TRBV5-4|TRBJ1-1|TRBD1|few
CASSPPGQRVNTEAFF
TGTGCCAGCAGTCCGCCGGGACAGAGAGTGAACACTGAAGCTTTCTTT
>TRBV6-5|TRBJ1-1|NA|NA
CASSYSPATPNAEAFF
TGTGCCAGCAGTTACTCTCCGGCGACCCCTAACGCTGAAGCTTTCTTT
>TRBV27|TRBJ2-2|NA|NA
CASSFGGWGAGELFF
TGTGCCAGCAGTTTCGGAGGTTGGGGTGCCGGGGAGCTGTTTTTT
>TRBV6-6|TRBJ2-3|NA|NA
CASTQAFSTDTQYF
TGTGCCAGCACCCAGGCATTTAGCACAGATACGCAGTATTTT
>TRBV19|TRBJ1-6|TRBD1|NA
CASTRQGVSSPLHF
TGTGCCAGTACTCGACAGGGGGTTTCTTCACCCCTCCACTTT
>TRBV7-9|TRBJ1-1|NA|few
CASSRGLSLVAFF
TGTGCCAGCAGCCGGGGTCTATCCTTAGTAGCTTTCTTT
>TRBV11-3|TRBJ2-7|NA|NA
CASSQNLGGLSYEQYF
TGTGCCAGCAGCCAAAACTTGGGGGGCCTTTCGTACGAGCAGTACTTC
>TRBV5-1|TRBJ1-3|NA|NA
CASSFGDYTSGNTIYF
TGCGCCAGCAGCTTCGGGGACTATACCTCTGGAAACACCATATATTTT
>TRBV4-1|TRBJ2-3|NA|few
CASSFPRETGATDTQYF
TGCGCCAGCAGCTTCCCCAGGGAGACGGGCGCCACAGATACGCAGTATTTT
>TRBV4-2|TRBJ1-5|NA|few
CASSQGDGKNQPQHF
TGTGCCAGCAGCCAAGGGGACGGCAAGAATCAGCCCCAGCATTTT
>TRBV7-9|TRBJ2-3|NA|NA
CASSLASQADTQYF
TGTGCCAGCAGCTTAGCCAGTCAAGCAGATACGCAGTATTTT
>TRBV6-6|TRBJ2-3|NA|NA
CASSPPGTDTQYF
TGTGCCAGCAGCCCTCCCGGTACGGATACGCAGTATTTT
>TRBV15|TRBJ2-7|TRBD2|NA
CATSRRTSGTYEQYF
TGTGCCACCAGCAGGAGGACTAGCGGGACCTACGAGCAGTACTTC
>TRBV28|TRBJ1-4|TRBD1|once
CASSQGGLANEKLFF
TGTGCCAGCAGTCAGGGGGGGCTAGCTAATGAAAAACTGTTTTTT
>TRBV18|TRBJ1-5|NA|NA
CASSPGGGGVTGQPQHF
TGTGCCAGCTCACCCGGCGGAGGGGGGGTGACGGGGCAGCCCCAGCATTTT
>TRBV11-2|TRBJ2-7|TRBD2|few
CASSLDPGGAGMKYF
TGTGCCAGCAGCTTAGATCCGGGGGGGGCAGGAATGAAGTACTTC
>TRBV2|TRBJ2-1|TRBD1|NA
CASSEVGQHEQFF
TGTGCCAGCAGTGAAGTGGGACAGCATGAGCAGTTCTTC
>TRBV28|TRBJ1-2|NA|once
CASSYSYGYTF
TGTGCCAGCAGTTACAGCTATGGCTACACCTTC
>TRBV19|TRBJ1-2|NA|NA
CASDGLARGNYGYTF
TGTGCCTCCGACGGGTTAGCCCGCGGGAACTATGGCTACACCTTC
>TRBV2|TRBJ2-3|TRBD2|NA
CASSEGRQLLGGLPDTQYF
TGTGCCAGCAGTGAGGGACGTCAGTTATTGGGAGGGCTCCCAGATACGCAGTATTTT
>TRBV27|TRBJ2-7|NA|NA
CASSLGTTSYEQYF
TGTGCCAGCAGTTTGGGGACCACCTCCTACGAGCAGTACTTC
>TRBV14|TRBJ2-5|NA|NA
CASSLLWGEDRAQYF
TGTGCCAGCAGCCTACTCTGGGGGGAGGACCGGGCCCAGTACTTC
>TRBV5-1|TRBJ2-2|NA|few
CASSLAPALNTGELFF
TGCGCCAGCAGCTTGGCACCAGCTTTGAACACCGGGGAGCTGTTTTTT